The text below deals with one T cell receptor beta chain. TCRdb's copy holds only in-frame clones and misses some; the assay was immunoSEQ multiplex PCR. The sample contains 62,000 or so clones, approximately 89% of which appear only once. Germline CDR1 and CDR2: MGHRA and YSYEKL. The CDR3 length is 18 residues. Trimming left V 0 bases short and J 7 bases short, with 24 bases between. This record comes from a study of technical replicates of blood from several donors. The chain combines TRBV4-1 with TRBJ2-5, with a possible D match to TRBD1 (6 bases). The sequencing sample was made of PBMCs. This TCR came from a human donor in good health. Some clones in this sample may be carry-over from other donors' samples. The CDR3 sequence: CASSQDQSSWGRSGTQYF. Written as DNA, the CDR3 is TGCGCCAGCAGCCAAGATCAGTCCTCCTGGGGGCGGTCAGGGACCCAGTACTTC.